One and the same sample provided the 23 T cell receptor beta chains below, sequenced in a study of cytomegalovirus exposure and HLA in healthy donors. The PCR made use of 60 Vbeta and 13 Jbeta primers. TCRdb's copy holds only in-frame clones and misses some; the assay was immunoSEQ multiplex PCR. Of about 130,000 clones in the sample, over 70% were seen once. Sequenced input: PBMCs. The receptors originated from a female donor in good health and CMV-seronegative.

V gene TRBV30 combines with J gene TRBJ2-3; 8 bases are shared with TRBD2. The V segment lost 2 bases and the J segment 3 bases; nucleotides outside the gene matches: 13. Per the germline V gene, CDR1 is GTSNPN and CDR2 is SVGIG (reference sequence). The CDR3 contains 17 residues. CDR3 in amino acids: CAWSWERGGRGTDTQYF. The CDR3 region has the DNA TGTGCCTGGAGTTGGGAACGGGGGGGCCGAGGTACAGATACGCAGTATTTT.

CDR3 in amino acids: CASTRQGGNSPLHF. CDR3 bases: TGTGCCAGTACGAGACAGGGAGGTAATTCACCCCTCCACTTT. The chain joins TRBV19 to TRBJ1-6; 7 positions match TRBD1. Germline V gives CDR1 LNHDA, CDR2 SQIVND (reference sequence). J lost 6 bases, V lost 7 bases, and 6 bases had no gene match. The CDR3 covers 14 residues.

CDR3 coding DNA: TGTGCCAGCACCGAAGGGCGGGTGCAGCCCCAGCATTTT. It codes for CASTEGRVQPQHF. The J gene is TRBJ1-5, the V gene TRBV6-1; unclear D gene. From germline, CDR1 is MNHNS and CDR2 SASEGT. The CDR3 contains 13 residues. Trimming cost V 7 bases and J 7 bases, with 14 bases left between them.

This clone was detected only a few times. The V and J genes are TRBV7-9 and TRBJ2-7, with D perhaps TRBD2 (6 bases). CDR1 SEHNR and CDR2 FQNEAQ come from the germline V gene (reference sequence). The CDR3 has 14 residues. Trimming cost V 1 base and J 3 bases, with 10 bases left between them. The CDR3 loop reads CASSLGSGVYEQYF. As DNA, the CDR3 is TGTGCCAGCAGCTTAGGGTCGGGGGTCTACGAGCAGTACTTC.

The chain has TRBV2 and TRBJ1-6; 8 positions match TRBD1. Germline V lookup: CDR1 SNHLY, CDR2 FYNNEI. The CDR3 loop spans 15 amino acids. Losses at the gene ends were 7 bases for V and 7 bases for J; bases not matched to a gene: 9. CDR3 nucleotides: TGTGCCAGCAAACTGGACAGGGCGAGGAATTCACCCCTCCACTTT. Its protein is CASKLDRARNSPLHF.

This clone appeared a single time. DNA of the CDR3: TGTGCCTGGGTTCTGGGTACAGGGCATTCACGCCGATCAAATGAGCAGTTCTTC. It codes for CAWVLGTGHSRRSNEQFF. V gene TRBV30 combines with J gene TRBJ2-1; TRBD1 might be the D (6 bases). The CDR3 has 18 amino acids. The germline CDR1 and CDR2 sequences are GTSNPN and SVGIG (reference sequence). V was clipped by 5 bases and J by 7 bases, with 30 bases between them.

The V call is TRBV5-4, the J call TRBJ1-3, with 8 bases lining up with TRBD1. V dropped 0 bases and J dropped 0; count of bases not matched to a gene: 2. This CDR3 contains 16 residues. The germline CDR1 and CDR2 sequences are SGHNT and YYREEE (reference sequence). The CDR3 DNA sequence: TGTGCCAGCAGCTTGGGGACAGGGAGCTCTGGAAACACCATATATTTT. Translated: CASSLGTGSSGNTIYF.

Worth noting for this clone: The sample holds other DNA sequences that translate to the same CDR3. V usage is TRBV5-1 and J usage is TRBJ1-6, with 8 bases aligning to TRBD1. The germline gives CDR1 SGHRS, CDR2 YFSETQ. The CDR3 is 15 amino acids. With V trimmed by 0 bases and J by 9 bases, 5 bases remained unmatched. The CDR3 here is CASSLEPGGSSPLHF. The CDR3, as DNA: TGCGCCAGCAGCTTGGAGCCAGGGGGCAGTTCACCCCTCCACTTT. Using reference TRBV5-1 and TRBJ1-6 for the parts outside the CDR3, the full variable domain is KAGVTQTPRYLIKTRGQQVTLSCSPISGHRSVSWYQQTPGQGLQFLFEYFSETQRNKGNFPGRFSGRQFSNSRSEMNVSTLELGDSALYLCASSLEPGGSSPLHFGNGTRLTVT.

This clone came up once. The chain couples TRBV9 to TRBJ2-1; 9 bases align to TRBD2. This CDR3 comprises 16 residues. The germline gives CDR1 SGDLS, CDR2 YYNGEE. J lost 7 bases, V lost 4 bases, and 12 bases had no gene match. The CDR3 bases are TGTGCCAGCAGCCCGGGGGCTAGCGGGGTAAGAAATGAGCAGTTCTTC. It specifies CASSPGASGVRNEQFF.

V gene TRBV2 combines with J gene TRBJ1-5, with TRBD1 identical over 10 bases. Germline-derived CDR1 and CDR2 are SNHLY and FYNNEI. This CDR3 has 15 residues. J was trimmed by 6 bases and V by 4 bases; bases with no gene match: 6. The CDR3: CASSAQTGGIQPQHF. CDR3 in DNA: TGTGCCAGCAGTGCCCAGACAGGGGGCATTCAGCCCCAGCATTTT.

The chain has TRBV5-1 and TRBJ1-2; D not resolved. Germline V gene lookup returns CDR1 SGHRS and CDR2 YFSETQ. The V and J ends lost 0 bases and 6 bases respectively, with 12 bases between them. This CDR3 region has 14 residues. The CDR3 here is CASSLAPGINGYTF. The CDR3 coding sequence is TGCGCCAGCAGCTTGGCGCCAGGCATAAATGGCTACACCTTC.

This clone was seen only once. The CDR3 protein is CASSRTGTNEKLFF. CDR3 in DNA: TGCGCCAGCAGCAGAACAGGGACTAATGAAAAACTGTTTTTT. This chain links TRBV5-1 with TRBJ1-4; D is possibly TRBD1 (6 bases). Looked up from germline, CDR1 is SGHRS and CDR2 is YFSETQ. This CDR3 comprises 14 residues. V shed 4 bases and J shed 2 bases, with 9 bases lying between them.

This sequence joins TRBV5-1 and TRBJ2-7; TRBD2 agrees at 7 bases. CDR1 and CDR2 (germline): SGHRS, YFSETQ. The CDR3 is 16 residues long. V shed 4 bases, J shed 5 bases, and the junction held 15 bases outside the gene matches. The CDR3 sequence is CASSPMPGGSIDEQYF. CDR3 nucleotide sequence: TGCGCCAGCAGCCCGATGCCTGGCGGGAGTATCGACGAGCAGTACTTC. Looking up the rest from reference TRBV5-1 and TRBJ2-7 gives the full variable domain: KAGVTQTPRYLIKTRGQQVTLSCSPISGHRSVSWYQQTPGQGLQFLFEYFSETQRNKGNFPGRFSGRQFSNSRSEMNVSTLELGDSALYLCASSPMPGGSIDEQYFGPGTRLTVT.

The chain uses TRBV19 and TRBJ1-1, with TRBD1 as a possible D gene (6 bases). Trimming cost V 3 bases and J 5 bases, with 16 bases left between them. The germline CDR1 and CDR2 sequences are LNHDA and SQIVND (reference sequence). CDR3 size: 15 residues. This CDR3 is CASSIPPQGRTEAFF. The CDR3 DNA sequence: TGTGCCAGTAGTATCCCTCCACAGGGACGGACTGAAGCTTTCTTT.

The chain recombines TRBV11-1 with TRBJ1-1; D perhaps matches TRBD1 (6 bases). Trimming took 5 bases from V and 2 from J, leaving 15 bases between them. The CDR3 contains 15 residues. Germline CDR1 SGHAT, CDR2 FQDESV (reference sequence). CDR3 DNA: TGTGCCAGCAGCAGAACGACAGGTGTCAACACTGAAGCTTTCTTT. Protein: CASSRTTGVNTEAFF.

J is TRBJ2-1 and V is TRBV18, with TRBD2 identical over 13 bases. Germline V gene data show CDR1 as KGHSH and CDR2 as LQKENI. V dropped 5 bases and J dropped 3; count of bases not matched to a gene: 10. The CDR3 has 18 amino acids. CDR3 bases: TGTGCCAGCTCAGCCGGGACTAGCGGGGCCGGCCTCTACAATGAGCAGTTCTTC. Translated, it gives CASSAGTSGAGLYNEQFF.

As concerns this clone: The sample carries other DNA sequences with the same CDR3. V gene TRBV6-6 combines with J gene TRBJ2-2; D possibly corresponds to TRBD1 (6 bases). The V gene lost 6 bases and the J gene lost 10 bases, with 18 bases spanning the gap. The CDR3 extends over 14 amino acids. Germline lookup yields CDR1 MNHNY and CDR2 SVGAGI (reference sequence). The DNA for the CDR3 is TGTGCCAGCAGACTTAACACAGGGTCTGCGGAGCTGTTTTTT. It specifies CASRLNTGSAELFF.

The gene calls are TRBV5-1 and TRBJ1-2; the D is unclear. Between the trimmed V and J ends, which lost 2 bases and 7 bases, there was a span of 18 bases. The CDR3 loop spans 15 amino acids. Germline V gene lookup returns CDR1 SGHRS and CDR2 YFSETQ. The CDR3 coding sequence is TGCGCCAGCAGCTTCGGACGGCGGGATGAAGGTGGCTACACCTTC. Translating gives CASSFGRRDEGGYTF.

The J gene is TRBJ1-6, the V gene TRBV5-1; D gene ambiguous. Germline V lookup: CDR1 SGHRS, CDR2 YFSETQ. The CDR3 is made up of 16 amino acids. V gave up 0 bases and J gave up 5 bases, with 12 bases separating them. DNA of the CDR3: TGCGCCAGCAGCTTGGGAGGGCCGGAAAATAATTCACCCCTCCACTTT. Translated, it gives CASSLGGPENNSPLHF.

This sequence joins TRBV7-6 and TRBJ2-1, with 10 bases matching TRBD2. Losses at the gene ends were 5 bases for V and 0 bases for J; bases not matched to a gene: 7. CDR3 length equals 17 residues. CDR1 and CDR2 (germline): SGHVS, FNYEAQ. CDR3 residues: CASSRRPSGGSYNEQFF. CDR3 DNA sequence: TGTGCCAGCAGCCGTCGTCCTAGCGGGGGCTCCTACAATGAGCAGTTCTTC. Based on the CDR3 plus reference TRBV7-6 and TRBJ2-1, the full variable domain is GAGVSQSPRYKVTKRGQDVALRCDPISGHVSLYWYRQALGQGPEFLTYFNYEAQQDKSGLPNDRFSAERPEGSISTLTIQRTEQRDSAMYRCASSRRPSGGSYNEQFFGPGTRLTVL.

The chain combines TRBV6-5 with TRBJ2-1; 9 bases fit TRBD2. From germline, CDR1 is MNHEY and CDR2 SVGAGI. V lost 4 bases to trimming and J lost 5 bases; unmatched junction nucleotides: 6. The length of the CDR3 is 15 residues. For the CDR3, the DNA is TGTGCCAGCAGTTCAAGCGGGAGGTACCACAATGAGCAGTTCTTC. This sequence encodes CASSSSGRYHNEQFF.

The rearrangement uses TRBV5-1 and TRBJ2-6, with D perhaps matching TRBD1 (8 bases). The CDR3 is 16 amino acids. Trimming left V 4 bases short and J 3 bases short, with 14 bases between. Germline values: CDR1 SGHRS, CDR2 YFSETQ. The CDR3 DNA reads TGCGCCAGCAGCCGGACAGGGAGGGTTGGGGCCAACGTCCTGACTTTC. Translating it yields CASSRTGRVGANVLTF.

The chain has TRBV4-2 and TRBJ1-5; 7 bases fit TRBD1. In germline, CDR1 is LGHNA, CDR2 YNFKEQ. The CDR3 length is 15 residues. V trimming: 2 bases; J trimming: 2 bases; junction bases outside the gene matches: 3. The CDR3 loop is CASSQTGDGNQPQHF. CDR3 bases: TGTGCCAGCAGCCAAACAGGGGATGGCAATCAGCCCCAGCATTTT.